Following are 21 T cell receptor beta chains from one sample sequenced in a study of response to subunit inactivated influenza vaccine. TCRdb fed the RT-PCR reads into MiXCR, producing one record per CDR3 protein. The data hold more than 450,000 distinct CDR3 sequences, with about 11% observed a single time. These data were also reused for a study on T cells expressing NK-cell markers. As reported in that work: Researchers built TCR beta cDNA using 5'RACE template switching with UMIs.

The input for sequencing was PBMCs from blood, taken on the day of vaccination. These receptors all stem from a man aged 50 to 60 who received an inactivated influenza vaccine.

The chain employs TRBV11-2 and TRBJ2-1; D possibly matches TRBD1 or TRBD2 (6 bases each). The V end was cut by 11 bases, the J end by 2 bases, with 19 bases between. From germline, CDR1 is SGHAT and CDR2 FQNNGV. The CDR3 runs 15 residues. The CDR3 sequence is CAQGGGLGTYNEQFF. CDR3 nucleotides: TGTGCCCAAGGAGGGGGGCTCGGCACCTACAATGAGCAGTTCTTC.

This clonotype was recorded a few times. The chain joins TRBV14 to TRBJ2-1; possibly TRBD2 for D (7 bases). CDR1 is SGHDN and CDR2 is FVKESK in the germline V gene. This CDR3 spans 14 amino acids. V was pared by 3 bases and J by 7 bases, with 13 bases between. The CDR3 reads CASSHGGAVNEQFF. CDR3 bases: TGTGCCAGCAGCCATGGGGGGGCCGTGAATGAGCAGTTCTTC.

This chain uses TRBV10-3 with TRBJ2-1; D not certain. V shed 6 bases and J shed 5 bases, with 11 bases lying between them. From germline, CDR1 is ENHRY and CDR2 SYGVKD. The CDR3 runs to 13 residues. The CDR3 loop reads CAIRGSSDNEQFF. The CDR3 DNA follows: TGTGCCATCAGAGGCAGCTCGGACAATGAGCAGTTCTTC.

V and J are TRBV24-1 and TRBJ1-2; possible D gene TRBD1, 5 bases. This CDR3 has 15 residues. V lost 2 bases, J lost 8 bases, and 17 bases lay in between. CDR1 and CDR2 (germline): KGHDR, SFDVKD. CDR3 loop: CATSDYPGDPKGYTF. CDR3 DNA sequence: TGTGCCACCAGTGATTACCCGGGGGACCCTAAAGGCTACACCTTC.

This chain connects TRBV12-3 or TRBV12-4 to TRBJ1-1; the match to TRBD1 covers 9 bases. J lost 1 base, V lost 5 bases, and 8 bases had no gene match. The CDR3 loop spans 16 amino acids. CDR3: CASSPGQGKGNTEAFF. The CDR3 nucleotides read TGTGCCAGCAGTCCAGGACAGGGGAAGGGGAACACTGAAGCTTTCTTT.

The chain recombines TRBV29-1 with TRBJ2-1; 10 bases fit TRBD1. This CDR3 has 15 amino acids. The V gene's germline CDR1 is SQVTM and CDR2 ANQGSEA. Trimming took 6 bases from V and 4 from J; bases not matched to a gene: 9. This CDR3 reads CSVEMDRGIYNEQFF. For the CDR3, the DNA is TGCAGCGTCGAGATGGACAGGGGGATATACAATGAGCAGTTCTTC.

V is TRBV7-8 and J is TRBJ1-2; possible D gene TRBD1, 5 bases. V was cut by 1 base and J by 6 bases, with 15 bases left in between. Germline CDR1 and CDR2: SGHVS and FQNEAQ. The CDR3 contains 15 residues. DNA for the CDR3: TGTGCCAGCAGCTTAGTTGGGGCGAAGCTGCATGGCTACACCTTC. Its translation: CASSLVGAKLHGYTF. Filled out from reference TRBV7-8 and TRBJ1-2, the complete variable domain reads GAGVSQSPRYKVAKRGQDVALRCDPISGHVSLFWYQQALGQGPEFLTYFQNEAQLDKSGLPSDRFFAERPEGSVSTLKIQRTQQEDSAVYLCASSLVGAKLHGYTFGSGTRLTVV.

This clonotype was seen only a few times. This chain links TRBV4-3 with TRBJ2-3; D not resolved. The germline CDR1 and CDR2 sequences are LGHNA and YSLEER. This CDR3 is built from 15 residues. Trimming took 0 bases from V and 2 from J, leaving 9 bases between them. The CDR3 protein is CASSQDLVATDTQYF. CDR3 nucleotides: TGCGCCAGCAGCCAAGATCTCGTCGCCACAGATACGCAGTATTTT.

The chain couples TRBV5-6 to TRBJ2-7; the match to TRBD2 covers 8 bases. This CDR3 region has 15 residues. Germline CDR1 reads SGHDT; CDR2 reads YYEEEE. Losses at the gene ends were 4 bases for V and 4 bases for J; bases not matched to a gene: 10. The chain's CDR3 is CASSPTGGRGYEQYF. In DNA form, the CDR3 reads TGTGCCAGCAGCCCGACGGGGGGGAGAGGTTACGAGCAGTACTTC.

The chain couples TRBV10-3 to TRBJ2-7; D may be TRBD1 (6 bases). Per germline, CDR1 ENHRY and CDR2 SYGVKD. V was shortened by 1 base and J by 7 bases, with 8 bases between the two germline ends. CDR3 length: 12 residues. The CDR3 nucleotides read TGTGCCATCAGTGAGTTGGGGGCGGAGCAGTACTTC. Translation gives CAISELGAEQYF.

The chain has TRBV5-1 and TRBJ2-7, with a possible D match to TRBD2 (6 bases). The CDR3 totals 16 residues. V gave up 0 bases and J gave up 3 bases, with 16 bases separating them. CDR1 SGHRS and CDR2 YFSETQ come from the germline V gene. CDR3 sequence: CASSLDRLGNYYEQYF. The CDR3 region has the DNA TGCGCCAGCAGCTTGGATCGACTAGGAAATTACTACGAGCAGTACTTC.

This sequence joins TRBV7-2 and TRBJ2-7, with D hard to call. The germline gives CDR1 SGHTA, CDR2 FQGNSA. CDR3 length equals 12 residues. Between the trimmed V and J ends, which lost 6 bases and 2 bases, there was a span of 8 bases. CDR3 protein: CASRRFPYEQYF. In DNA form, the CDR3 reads TGTGCCAGCAGGAGGTTCCCCTACGAGCAGTACTTC. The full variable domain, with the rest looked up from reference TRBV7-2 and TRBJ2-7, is GAGVSQSPSNKVTEKGKDVELRCDPISGHTALYWYRQSLGQGLEFLIYFQGNSAPDKSGLPSDRFSAERTGGSVSTLTIQRTQQEDSAVYLCASRRFPYEQYFGPGTRLTVT.

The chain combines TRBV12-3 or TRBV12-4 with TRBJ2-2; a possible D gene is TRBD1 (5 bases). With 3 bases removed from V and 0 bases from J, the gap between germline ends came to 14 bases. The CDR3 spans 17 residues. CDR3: CASSFMVGRANTGELFF. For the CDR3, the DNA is TGTGCCAGCAGTTTTATGGTGGGCAGGGCGAACACCGGGGAGCTGTTTTTT.

CDR3 DNA sequence: TGTGCCAGCAGCCATTCCGACAGCGGTCGGCAGTACTTC. Protein sequence: CASSHSDSGRQYF. The V and J genes are TRBV3-1 and TRBJ2-7; D assignment may be TRBD1 or TRBD2 (5 bases each). The CDR3 runs 13 residues. CDR1 and CDR2 (germline): LGHDT, YNNKEL (reference sequence). Trimming pared 3 bases from V and 9 bases from J, leaving 15 bases between.

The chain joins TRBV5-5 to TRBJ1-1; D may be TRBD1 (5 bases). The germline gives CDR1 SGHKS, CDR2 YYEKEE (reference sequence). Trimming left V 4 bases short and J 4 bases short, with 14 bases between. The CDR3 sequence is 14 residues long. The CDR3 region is CASSPMGGSTEAFF. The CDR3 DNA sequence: TGTGCCAGCAGCCCTATGGGGGGGAGCACTGAAGCTTTCTTT. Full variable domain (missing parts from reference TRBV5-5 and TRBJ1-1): DAGVTQSPTHLIKTRGQQVTLRCSPISGHKSVSWYQQVLGQGPQFIFQYYEKEERGRGNFPDRFSARQFPNYSSELNVNALLLGDSALYLCASSPMGGSTEAFFGQGTRLTVV.

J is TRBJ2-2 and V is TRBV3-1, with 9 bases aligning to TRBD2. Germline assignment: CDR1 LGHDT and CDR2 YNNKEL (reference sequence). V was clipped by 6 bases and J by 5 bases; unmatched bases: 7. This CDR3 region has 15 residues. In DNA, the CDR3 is TGTGCCAGCAGAATGACTAGCGGAAGGACCGGGGAGCTGTTTTTT. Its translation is CASRMTSGRTGELFF. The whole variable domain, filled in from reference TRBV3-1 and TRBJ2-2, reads DTAVSQTPKYLVTQMGNDKSIKCEQNLGHDTMYWYKQDSKKFLKIMFSYNNKELIINETVPNRFSPKSPDKAHLNLHINSLELGDSAVYFCASRMTSGRTGELFFGEGSRLTVL.

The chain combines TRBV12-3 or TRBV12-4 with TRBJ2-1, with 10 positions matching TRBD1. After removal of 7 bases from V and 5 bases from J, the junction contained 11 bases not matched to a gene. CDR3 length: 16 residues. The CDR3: CASKHGFGTGDNEQFF. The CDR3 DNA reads TGTGCCAGCAAACACGGATTCGGGACAGGGGACAATGAGCAGTTCTTC.

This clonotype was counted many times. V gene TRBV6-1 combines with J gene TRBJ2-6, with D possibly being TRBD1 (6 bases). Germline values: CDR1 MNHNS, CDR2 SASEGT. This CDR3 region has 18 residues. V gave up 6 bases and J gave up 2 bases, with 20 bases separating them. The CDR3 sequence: CASRTNTGFVAGANVLTF. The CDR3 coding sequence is TGTGCCAGCAGGACTAACACAGGGTTTGTAGCTGGGGCCAACGTCCTGACTTTC.

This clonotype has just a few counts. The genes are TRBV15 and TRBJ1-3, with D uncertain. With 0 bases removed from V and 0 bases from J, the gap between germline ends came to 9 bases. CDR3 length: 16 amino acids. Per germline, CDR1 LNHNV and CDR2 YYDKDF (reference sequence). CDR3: CATSRDVVGSGNTIYF. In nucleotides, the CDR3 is TGTGCCACCAGCAGAGATGTCGTGGGCTCTGGAAACACCATATATTTT. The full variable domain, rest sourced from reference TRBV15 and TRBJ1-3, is DAMVIQNPRYQVTQFGKPVTLSCSQTLNHNVMYWYQQKSSQAPKLLFHYYDKDFNNEADTPDNFQSRRPNTSFCFLDIRSPGLGDTAMYLCATSRDVVGSGNTIYFGEGSWLTVV.

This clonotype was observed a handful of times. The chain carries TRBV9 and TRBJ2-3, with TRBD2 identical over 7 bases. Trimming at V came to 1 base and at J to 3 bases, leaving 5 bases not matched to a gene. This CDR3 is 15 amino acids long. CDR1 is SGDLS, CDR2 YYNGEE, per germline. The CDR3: CASSVSGVGTDTQYF. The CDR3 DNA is TGTGCCAGCAGCGTAAGCGGGGTGGGTACAGATACGCAGTATTTT. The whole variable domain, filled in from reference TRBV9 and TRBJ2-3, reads DSGVTQTPKHLITATGQRVTLRCSPRSGDLSVYWYQQSLDQGLQFLIQYYNGEERAKGNILERFSAQQFPDLHSELNLSSLELGDSALYFCASSVSGVGTDTQYFGPGTRLTVL.

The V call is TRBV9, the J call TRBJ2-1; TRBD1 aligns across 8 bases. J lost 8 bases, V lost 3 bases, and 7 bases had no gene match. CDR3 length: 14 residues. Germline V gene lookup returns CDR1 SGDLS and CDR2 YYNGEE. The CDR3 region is CASSGSDRGDEQFF. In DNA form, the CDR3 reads TGTGCCAGCAGCGGATCCGACAGGGGTGATGAGCAGTTCTTC.